The 19 T cell receptor beta chains given below trace back to one sample, sequenced in a study of OX40 agonist ivuxolimab in advanced cancers. TCRdb's copy holds only in-frame clones and misses some; the assay was immunoSEQ multiplex PCR. The table includes about 20,000 clones, over 65% detected once. Sequences were derived from CD4+ or CD8+ T cells sorted from blood, sampled in a trial of the OX40 agonist ivuxolimab. The receptors here all came from an adult with an advanced solid tumor such as melanoma, head and neck, liver or kidney cancer.

The gene calls are TRBV19 and TRBJ1-6; 9 nucleotides align to TRBD1. J was trimmed by 7 bases and V by 8 bases; bases with no gene match: 6. From germline, CDR1 is LNHDA and CDR2 SQIVND (reference sequence). The CDR3 has 14 amino acids. The DNA for the CDR3 is TGTGCCAGTGGAACAGGGGGCGGGAATTCACCCCTCCACTTT. This sequence encodes CASGTGGGNSPLHF.

The CDR3 here is CASSVGGTPAEQYF. In nucleotides, the CDR3 is TGTGCCAGCAGCGTAGGAGGTACCCCCGCCGAGCAGTACTTC. This chain uses TRBV9 with TRBJ2-7, with D hard to call. V was shortened by 0 bases and J by 6 bases, with 13 bases between the two germline ends. The length of the CDR3 is 14 residues. Germline values: CDR1 SGDLS, CDR2 YYNGEE.

This sequence joins TRBV6-1 and TRBJ2-7; unclear D gene. This CDR3 region has 11 residues. Germline V lookup: CDR1 MNHNS, CDR2 SASEGT. The V end lost 3 bases, the J end lost 5 bases, and 5 bases lay between the germline ends. CDR3 loop: CASSETHEQYF. As DNA, the CDR3 is TGTGCCAGCAGTGAGACCCACGAGCAGTACTTC.

This chain links TRBV2 with TRBJ2-7, with D perhaps assigned TRBD1 or TRBD2 (5 bases each). V was pared by 0 bases and J by 2 bases, with 11 bases between. The CDR3 sequence is 15 residues long. Germline V gene lookup returns CDR1 SNHLY and CDR2 FYNNEI. The CDR3 region is CASSEAGTVAYEQYF. The CDR3 bases are TGTGCCAGCAGTGAAGCCGGGACCGTGGCCTACGAGCAGTACTTC. Full variable domain (outside the CDR3, taken from reference TRBV2 and TRBJ2-7): EPEVTQTPSHQVTQMGQEVILRCVPISNHLYFYWYRQILGQKVEFLVSFYNNEISEKSEIFDDQFSVERPDGSNFTLKIRSTKLEDSAMYFCASSEAGTVAYEQYFGPGTRLTVT.

The V and J genes are TRBV9 and TRBJ2-3, with 7 bases aligning to TRBD2. The CDR3 is made up of 15 amino acids. V shed 3 bases and J 3 bases; nucleotides not matched to a gene: 7. Germline V gene data show CDR1 as SGDLS and CDR2 as YYNGEE. Here the CDR3 reads CASSAPGRVTDTQYF. The DNA of the CDR3 is TGTGCCAGCAGCGCCCCAGGGAGGGTTACAGATACGCAGTATTTT.

The V gene is TRBV6-1, the J gene TRBJ1-6; D is unclear. The CDR3 totals 13 residues. Trimming cost V 4 bases and J 3 bases, with 4 bases left between them. Germline V gene lookup returns CDR1 MNHNS and CDR2 SASEGT. DNA for the CDR3: TGTGCCAGCAGTGTGAGCTATAATTCACCCCTCCACTTT. Residues: CASSVSYNSPLHF.

The J gene is TRBJ2-5, the V gene TRBV4-1, with D unresolved. Trimming took off 3 bases at V and 5 bases at J, with 7 bases between the two ends. The CDR3 runs 12 residues. CDR1 is MGHRA, CDR2 YSYEKL, per germline. CDR3 loop: CASSQTGETQYF. In DNA form, the CDR3 reads TGCGCCAGCAGCCAGACGGGTGAGACCCAGTACTTC.

The sample holds a few counts of this clone. This chain links TRBV27 with TRBJ2-3; TRBD2 agrees at 8 bases. The CDR3 spans 15 residues. Germline loops: CDR1 MNHEY, CDR2 SMNVEV (reference sequence). V shed 6 bases, J shed 9 bases, and the junction held 14 bases outside the gene matches. CDR3 in amino acids: CASSPTGGGLGTQYF. CDR3 nucleotide sequence: TGTGCCAGCAGCCCAACGGGGGGGGGCCTCGGGACGCAGTATTTT.

A remark on this clone: A read error may produce the germline difference seen at one junction end. The rearrangement uses TRBV5-3 and TRBJ1-2; D remains ambiguous. TRBV5-3 is reported as an ORF; its role is uncertain. The CDR3 totals 13 residues. The CDR3 spells CASSLVQNYGYTF. The CDR3 DNA is TGTGCCAGCAGCTTGGTACAGAACTATGGCTACACCTTC.

This chain connects TRBV28 to TRBJ2-3; D unclear. The CDR3 covers 17 residues. Trimming removed 6 bases at V and 1 base at J, with 20 bases between. Germline V gene sequence: CDR1 MDHEN, CDR2 SYDVKM. The CDR3: CASSPLPGPKGTDTQYF. The CDR3, as DNA: TGTGCCAGCAGCCCACTTCCCGGGCCCAAGGGCACAGATACGCAGTATTTT. Full variable domain (remainder filled in from reference TRBV28 and TRBJ2-3): DVKVTQSSRYLVKRTGEKVFLECVQDMDHENMFWYRQDPGLGLRLIYFSYDVKMKEKGDIPEGYSVSREKKERFSLILESASTNQTSMYLCASSPLPGPKGTDTQYFGPGTRLTVL.

This clone rates as medium-sized. This rearrangement joins TRBV11-3 to TRBJ2-2; D remains unclear. From germline, CDR1 is SGHNT and CDR2 YENEEA. The length of the CDR3 is 13 residues. V shed 6 bases and J shed 1 base, with 6 bases lying between them. The CDR3 bases are TGTGCCAGCAGTCGACGGAACACCGGGGAGCTGTTTTTT. Protein product: CASSRRNTGELFF.

The CDR3 spells CASSIHNWNYGYTF. The CDR3 region has the DNA TGTGCCAGCAGTATCCACAATTGGAACTATGGCTACACCTTC. The chain uses TRBV28 and TRBJ1-2; D call uncertain. CDR3 size: 14 residues. CDR1 MDHEN and CDR2 SYDVKM come from the germline V gene. Trimming removed 5 bases from V and 2 bases from J, with 12 bases in between.

The V call is TRBV29-1, the J call TRBJ1-3; the D gene is possibly TRBD1 (6 bases). The CDR3 spans 13 residues. From germline, CDR1 is SQVTM and CDR2 ANQGSEA. Trimming took 5 bases from V and 4 from J, leaving 12 bases between them. For the CDR3, the DNA is TGCAGCGTTAAGGGGGACTCCGGAAACACCATATATTTT. Its protein product is CSVKGDSGNTIYF.

This clone has just a few counts. The chain is built from TRBV28 and TRBJ1-4, with 10 nucleotides matching TRBD1. The germline gives CDR1 MDHEN, CDR2 SYDVKM. The trim removed 4 bases at V and 9 bases at J, leaving 8 bases unmatched. CDR3 size: 15 residues. The CDR3 DNA sequence: TGTGCCAGCAGTTCCCTACCGGGACAGGGGCAAAAACTGTTTTTT. This codes for CASSSLPGQGQKLFF.

The V gene is TRBV7-9, the J gene TRBJ1-1; D remains unclear. This CDR3 has 14 residues. Germline V lookup: CDR1 SEHNR, CDR2 FQNEAQ (reference sequence). Trimming removed 2 bases at V and 2 bases at J, with 9 bases between. The CDR3 loop reads CASSLLGINTEAFF. As DNA, the CDR3 is TGTGCCAGCAGCTTACTCGGGATTAACACTGAAGCTTTCTTT.

This clone was detected only a few times. The chain has TRBV7-8 and TRBJ1-4, with D possibly being TRBD1 (6 bases). The germline V gene has CDR1 SGHVS and CDR2 FQNEAQ. V gave up 1 base and J gave up 6 bases, with 12 bases separating them. The CDR3 sequence is 15 residues long. The CDR3: CASSLETGWDEKLFF. The CDR3 DNA reads as TGTGCCAGCAGCTTAGAAACAGGGTGGGATGAAAAACTGTTTTTT. The full variable domain, in which reference TRBV7-8 and TRBJ1-4 provide the parts outside the CDR3, is GAGVSQSPRYKVAKRGQDVALRCDPISGHVSLFWYQQALGQGPEFLTYFQNEAQLDKSGLPSDRFFAERPEGSVSTLKIQRTQQEDSAVYLCASSLETGWDEKLFFGSGTQLSVL.

This chain connects TRBV11-3 to TRBJ2-3; 8 positions match TRBD1. Germline CDR1 is SGHNT and CDR2 is YENEEA. V gave up 4 bases and J gave up 7 bases; unmatched junction bases: 10. CDR3 size: 15 residues. The CDR3 coding sequence is TGTGCCAGCAGCTCCCGACAGGGGAAGATAAATACGCAGTATTTT. As protein: CASSSRQGKINTQYF.

The rearrangement joins TRBV2 to TRBJ2-6; D could derive from TRBD1 or TRBD2 (6 bases each). This CDR3 region has 16 residues. Germline CDR1 SNHLY, CDR2 FYNNEI. The V end was cut by 1 base, the J end by 13 bases, with 20 bases between. As DNA, the CDR3 is TGTGCCAGCAGTGAAGGGCCGGGGGCGGTCGAACGGGTCCTGACTTTC. It encodes CASSEGPGAVERVLTF.

By its share, this clone is medium-sized (0.01 to 0.1%). This CDR3 is also generated by other DNA sequences in the sample. The CDR3 region has the DNA TGCAGCGTTGAAGGGGGGGGAGGGGCAGGAGGTTCCTACAATGAGCAGTTCTTC. Translated, it gives CSVEGGGGAGGSYNEQFF. This chain joins TRBV29-1 and TRBJ2-1; TRBD2 agrees at 7 bases. In germline, CDR1 is SQVTM, CDR2 ANQGSEA. The CDR3 totals 18 residues. Germline trimming cut 1 base from V and 1 base from J; bases unmatched to any gene: 13.